These T cell receptor beta chains were read from a single sample in a study of blood T cell repertoires in COVID-19. Method: immunoSEQ multiplex PCR; TCRdb's copy keeps in-frame clones and lacks some. The sample contains about 71,000 clones, about 80% of which appear only once. The sequenced material came from peripheral blood. All receptors derive from a man in his sixties or seventies with acute or convalescent COVID-19. The CDR3 runs from the conserved cysteine through the conserved F or W. Each record gives: D gene, V gene, clone size, J gene, CDR3 protein, CDR3 DNA. The D gene is left open where the match is weak. Not every row has a clone size; where given, it reads once, few, many or a size class.

TRBD1	TRBV6-2/TRBV6-3	-	TRBJ2-1	CASSPGQGTKSYNEQFF	TGTGCCAGCAGTCCCGGACAGGGAACAAAATCCTACAATGAGCAGTTCTTC
-	TRBV27	-	TRBJ2-7	CASSAAGMRPYEQYF	TGTGCCAGCAGTGCCGCCGGAATGAGGCCCTACGAGCAGTACTTC
TRBD1	TRBV20-1	-	TRBJ2-6	CSASTGGNPSGANVLTF	TGCAGTGCTAGTACAGGGGGGAACCCCTCTGGGGCCAACGTCCTGACTTTC
TRBD2	TRBV9	-	TRBJ2-1	CASSVRGRALNEQFF	TGTGCCAGCAGCGTACGCGGGAGGGCCCTCAATGAGCAGTTCTTC
TRBD1	TRBV5-4	few	TRBJ1-1	CASSKTGGSTEAFF	TGTGCCAGCAGCAAAACAGGGGGGAGCACTGAAGCTTTCTTT
-	TRBV29-1	-	TRBJ2-3	CSVDSGRLDTQYF	TGCAGCGTGGACTCAGGGAGGCTTGATACGCAGTATTTT
TRBD1	TRBV19	-	TRBJ2-3	CASRGPGGSTDTQYF	TGTGCCAGCAGAGGCCCAGGGGGTAGCACAGATACGCAGTATTTT
-	TRBV27	-	TRBJ2-7	CASSLGADSYEQYF	TGTGCCAGCAGTTTAGGCGCGGACTCCTACGAGCAGTACTTC
-	TRBV19	-	TRBJ1-2	CASSIGVGNYGYTF	TGTGCCAGTAGTATCGGGGTTGGGAACTATGGCTACACCTTC
-	TRBV27	-	TRBJ2-7	CASSPSGEPYEQYF	TGTGCCAGCAGTCCCTCAGGGGAACCCTACGAGCAGTACTTC
TRBD2	TRBV5-4	-	TRBJ2-1	CASRPGLAGGGANEQFF	TGTGCCAGCAGACCTGGACTAGCGGGAGGAGGGGCCAATGAGCAGTTCTTC
TRBD1	TRBV9	-	TRBJ1-6	CASSVGQGSYNSPLHF	TGTGCCAGCAGCGTGGGACAGGGGTCCTATAATTCACCCCTCCACTTT
-	TRBV28	-	TRBJ1-2	CASRTGANYGYTF	TGTGCCAGCAGGACAGGAGCTAACTATGGCTACACCTTC
TRBD1	TRBV19	-	TRBJ1-5	CASRYDRVSVQPQHF	TGTGCCAGTAGATACGACAGGGTAAGTGTGCAGCCCCAGCATTTT
-	TRBV19	-	TRBJ2-2	CATSDTGELFF	TGTGCCACCTCCGACACCGGGGAGCTGTTTTTT
-	TRBV14	once	TRBJ1-1	CASSQVFPPSGTEAFF	TGTGCCAGCAGCCAAGTTTTCCCGCCCTCGGGCACTGAAGCTTTCTTT
TRBD2	TRBV28	-	TRBJ2-3	CASTTGLAADTQYF	TGTGCCAGCACCACCGGACTAGCTGCAGATACGCAGTATTTT
-	TRBV5-4	-	TRBJ1-1	CASRAGLNTEAFF	TGTGCCAGCAGGGCAGGATTGAACACTGAAGCTTTCTTT
TRBD1	TRBV28	-	TRBJ2-5	CASTLQRDRGETQYF	TGTGCCAGCACCTTACAGCGGGACAGGGGGGAGACCCAGTACTTC
-	TRBV11-3	-	TRBJ1-4	CASSPDSTLASEKLFF	TGTGCCAGCAGCCCCGACAGCACCCTCGCTTCCGAAAAACTGTTTTTT
TRBD1	TRBV7-9	-	TRBJ2-7	CASSIRTGDEQYF	TGTGCCAGCAGCATCAGGACAGGGGACGAGCAGTACTTC
-	TRBV10-3	-	TRBJ2-5	CAISGQGETQYF	TGTGCCATCAGTGGGCAGGGAGAGACCCAGTACTTC
TRBD1	TRBV30	-	TRBJ1-5	CAWSVRQGADQPQHF	TGTGCCTGGAGTGTTAGGCAGGGGGCGGATCAGCCCCAGCATTTT
-	TRBV20-1	once	TRBJ2-3	CSASVAEASTDTQYF	TGCAGTGCTAGTGTGGCGGAAGCTAGCACAGATACGCAGTATTTT
TRBD1	TRBV7-3	-	TRBJ1-5	CASSLPGQGELRSNQPQHF	TGTGCCAGCAGCTTACCGGGACAGGGGGAATTGAGAAGCAATCAGCCCCAGCATTTT
TRBD2	TRBV6-5	-	TRBJ2-7	CASLAGANEQYF	TGTGCCAGTCTGGCGGGAGCTAACGAGCAGTACTTC
-	TRBV28	few	TRBJ2-1	CASSYSGANEQFF	TGTGCCAGCAGTTACTCAGGGGCCAATGAGCAGTTCTTC
-	TRBV5-1	few	TRBJ1-6	CASSLEPGVNSPLHF	TGCGCCAGCAGCTTGGAACCGGGGGTCAATTCACCCCTCCACTTT
TRBD2	TRBV5-6	-	TRBJ2-1	CASSLRLAGYNEQFF	TGTGCCAGCAGCTTGCGTCTAGCGGGCTACAATGAGCAGTTCTTC
-	TRBV19	-	TRBJ2-1	CASRAELPYNEQFF	TGTGCCAGTAGGGCGGAACTTCCCTACAATGAGCAGTTCTTC
TRBD2	TRBV9	-	TRBJ2-1	CASSVMGLAYEQFF	TGTGCCAGCAGCGTAATGGGACTAGCTTATGAGCAGTTCTTC
-	TRBV5-4	-	TRBJ1-1	CASSLGYMNTEAFF	TGTGCCAGCAGCTTGGGATACATGAACACTGAAGCTTTCTTT
TRBD2	TRBV11-2	-	TRBJ2-1	CASSPGLAGSRQFF	TGTGCCAGCAGCCCCGGACTAGCAGGGAGTCGGCAGTTCTTC
TRBD1	TRBV7-2	-	TRBJ2-7	CASSLGGQGLREQYF	TGTGCCAGCAGCTTAGGAGGACAGGGACTGCGGGAGCAGTACTTC
-	TRBV27	-	TRBJ2-2	CASSLMTAFATGELFF	TGTGCCAGCAGTTTGATGACTGCTTTCGCCACCGGGGAGCTGTTTTTT
TRBD2	TRBV9	-	TRBJ2-1	CASSVDGGGDHNEQFF	TGTGCCAGCAGCGTTGACGGCGGGGGTGACCACAATGAGCAGTTCTTC
-	TRBV5-1	-	TRBJ1-5	CASSLVAGGADQPQHF	TGCGCCAGCAGCTTGGTGGCGGGAGGGGCCGATCAGCCCCAGCATTTT
-	TRBV5-6	-	TRBJ1-5	CASSLGTASNQPQHF	TGTGCCAGCAGCTTGGGGACAGCTAGCAATCAGCCCCAGCATTTT
-	TRBV11-2	-	TRBJ2-7	CASSPRAGSYEQYF	TGTGCCAGCAGCCCCAGGGCAGGGTCCTACGAGCAGTACTTC
-	TRBV6-6	-	TRBJ1-2	CASSYQAGSNYGYTF	TGTGCCAGCAGTTACCAGGCAGGGTCTAACTATGGCTACACCTTC